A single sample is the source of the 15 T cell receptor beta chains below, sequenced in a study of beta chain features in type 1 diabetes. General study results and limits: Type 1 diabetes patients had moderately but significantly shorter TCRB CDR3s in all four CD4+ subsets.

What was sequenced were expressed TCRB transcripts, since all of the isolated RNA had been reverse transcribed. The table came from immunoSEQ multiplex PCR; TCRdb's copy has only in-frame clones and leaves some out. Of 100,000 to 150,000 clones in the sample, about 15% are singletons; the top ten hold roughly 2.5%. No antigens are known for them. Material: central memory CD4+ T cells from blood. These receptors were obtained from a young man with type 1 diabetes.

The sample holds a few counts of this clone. The CDR3 loop reads CASSIRGIRGTEAFF. The CDR3 DNA follows: TGTGCCAGCAGCATCAGGGGGATCAGAGGCACTGAAGCTTTCTTT. The rearrangement links TRBV13 to TRBJ1-1, with TRBD1 matching 7 bases. Germline V CDR1 and CDR2: PRHDT, FYEKMQ (reference sequence). The J segment lost 4 bases and the V segment lost 5 bases, leaving 10 bases of the junction unmatched. The CDR3 is 15 amino acids.

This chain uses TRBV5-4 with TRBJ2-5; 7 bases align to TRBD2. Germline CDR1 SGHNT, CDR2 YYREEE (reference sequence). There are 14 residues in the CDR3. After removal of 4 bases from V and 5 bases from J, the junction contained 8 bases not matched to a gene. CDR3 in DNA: TGTGCCAGCAGCCCTAGCGGAGTCAAGGAGACCCAGTACTTC. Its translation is CASSPSGVKETQYF.

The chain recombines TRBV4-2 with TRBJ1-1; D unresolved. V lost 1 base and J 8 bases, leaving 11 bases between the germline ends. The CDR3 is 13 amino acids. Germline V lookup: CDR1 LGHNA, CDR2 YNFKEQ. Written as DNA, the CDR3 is TGTGCCAGCAGCCAAGGGACCTACTCCGAAGCTTTCTTT. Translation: CASSQGTYSEAFF.

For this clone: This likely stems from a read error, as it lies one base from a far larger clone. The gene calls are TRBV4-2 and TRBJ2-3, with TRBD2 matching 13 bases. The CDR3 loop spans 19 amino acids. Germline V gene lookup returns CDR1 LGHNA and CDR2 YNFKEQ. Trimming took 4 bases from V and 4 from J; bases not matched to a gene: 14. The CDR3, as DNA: TGTGCCAGCAGCCCTCTGACTAGCGGGGGGACCGGGTATCCAGATACGCAGTATTTT. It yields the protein CASSPLTSGGTGYPDTQYF.

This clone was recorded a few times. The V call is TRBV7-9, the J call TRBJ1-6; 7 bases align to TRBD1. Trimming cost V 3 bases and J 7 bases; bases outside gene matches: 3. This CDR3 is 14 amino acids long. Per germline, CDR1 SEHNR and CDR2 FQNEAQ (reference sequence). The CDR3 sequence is CASSFRDRNSPLHF. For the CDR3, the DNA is TGTGCCAGCAGCTTCCGGGACAGAAATTCACCCCTCCACTTT. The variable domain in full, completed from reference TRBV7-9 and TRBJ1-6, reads DTGVSQNPRHKITKRGQNVTFRCDPISEHNRLYWYRQTLGQGPEFLTYFQNEAQLEKSRLLSDRFSAERPKGSFSTLEIQRTEQGDSAMYLCASSFRDRNSPLHFGNGTRLTVT.

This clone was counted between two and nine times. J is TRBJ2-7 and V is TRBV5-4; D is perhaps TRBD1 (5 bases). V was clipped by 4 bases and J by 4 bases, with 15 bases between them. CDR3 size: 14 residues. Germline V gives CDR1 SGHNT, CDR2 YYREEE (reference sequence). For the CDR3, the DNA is TGTGCCAGCAGCCCCGCGAGCAGGGCTTACGAGCAGTACTTC. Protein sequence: CASSPASRAYEQYF.

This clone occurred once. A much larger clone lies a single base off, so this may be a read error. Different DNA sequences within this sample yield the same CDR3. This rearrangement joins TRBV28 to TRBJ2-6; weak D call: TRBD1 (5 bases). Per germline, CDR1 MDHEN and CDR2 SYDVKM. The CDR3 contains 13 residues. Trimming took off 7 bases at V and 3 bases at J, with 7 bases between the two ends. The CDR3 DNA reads TGTGCCAGCAAGGGGTTTGGGGCCAACGTCCTGACTTTC. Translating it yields CASKGFGANVLTF. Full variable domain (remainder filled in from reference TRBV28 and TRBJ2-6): DVKVTQSSRYLVKRTGEKVFLECVQDMDHENMFWYRQDPGLGLRLIYFSYDVKMKEKGDIPEGYSVSREKKERFSLILESASTNQTSMYLCASKGFGANVLTFGAGSRLTVL.

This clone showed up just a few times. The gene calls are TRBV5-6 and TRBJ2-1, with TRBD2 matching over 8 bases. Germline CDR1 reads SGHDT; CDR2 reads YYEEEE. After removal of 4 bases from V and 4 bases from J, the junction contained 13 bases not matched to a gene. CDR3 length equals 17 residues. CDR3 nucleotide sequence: TGTGCCAGCAGCCAACAGACCGGGACTAGGCTATACAATGAGCAGTTCTTC. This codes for CASSQQTGTRLYNEQFF.

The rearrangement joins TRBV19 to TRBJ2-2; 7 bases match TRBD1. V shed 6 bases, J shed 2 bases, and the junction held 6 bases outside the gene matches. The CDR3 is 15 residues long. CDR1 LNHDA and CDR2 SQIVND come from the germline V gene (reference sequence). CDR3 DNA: TGTGCCAGTAGGGCGCAGGGGGTAAACACCGGGGAGCTGTTTTTT. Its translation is CASRAQGVNTGELFF.

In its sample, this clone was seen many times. The DNA of the CDR3 is TGTGCCAGCAGTGGCAGATCCTACGAGCAGTACTTC. It encodes CASSGRSYEQYF. This chain links TRBV2 with TRBJ2-7; D unclear. Germline lookup yields CDR1 SNHLY and CDR2 FYNNEI. The V end was cut by 4 bases, the J end by 1 base, with 5 bases between. The length of the CDR3 is 12 residues.

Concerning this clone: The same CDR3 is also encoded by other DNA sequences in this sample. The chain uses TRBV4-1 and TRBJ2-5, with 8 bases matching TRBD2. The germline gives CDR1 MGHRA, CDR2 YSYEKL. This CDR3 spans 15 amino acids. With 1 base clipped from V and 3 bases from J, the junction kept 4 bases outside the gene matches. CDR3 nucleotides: TGCGCCAGCAGCCAAGGTCGGGGGGGAGAAGAGACCCAGTACTTC. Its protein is CASSQGRGGEETQYF.

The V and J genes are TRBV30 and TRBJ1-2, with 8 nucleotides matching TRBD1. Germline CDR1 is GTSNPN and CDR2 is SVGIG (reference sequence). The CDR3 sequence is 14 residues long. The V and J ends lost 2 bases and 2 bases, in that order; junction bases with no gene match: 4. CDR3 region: CAWSRTGTNYGYTF. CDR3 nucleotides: TGTGCCTGGAGTCGGACAGGGACAAACTATGGCTACACCTTC.

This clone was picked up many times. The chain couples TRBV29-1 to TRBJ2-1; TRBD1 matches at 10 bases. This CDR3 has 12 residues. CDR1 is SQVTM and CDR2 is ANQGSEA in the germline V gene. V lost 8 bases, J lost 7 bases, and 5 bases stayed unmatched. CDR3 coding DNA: TGCAGCTCCTGGACAGGGGGGAATGAGCAGTTCTTC. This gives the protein CSSWTGGNEQFF.

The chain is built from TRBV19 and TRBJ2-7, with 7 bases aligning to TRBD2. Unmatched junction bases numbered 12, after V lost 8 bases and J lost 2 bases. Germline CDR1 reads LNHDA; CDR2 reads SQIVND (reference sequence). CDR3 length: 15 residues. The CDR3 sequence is CASVGLASGAYEQYF. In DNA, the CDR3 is TGTGCCAGTGTGGGGCTAGCGAGCGGGGCCTACGAGCAGTACTTC.

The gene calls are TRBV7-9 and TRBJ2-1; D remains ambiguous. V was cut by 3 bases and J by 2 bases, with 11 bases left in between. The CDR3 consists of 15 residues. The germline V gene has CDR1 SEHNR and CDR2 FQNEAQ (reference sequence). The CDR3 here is CASSFMDGAYNEQFF. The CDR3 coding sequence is TGTGCCAGCAGCTTTATGGACGGAGCCTACAATGAGCAGTTCTTC.